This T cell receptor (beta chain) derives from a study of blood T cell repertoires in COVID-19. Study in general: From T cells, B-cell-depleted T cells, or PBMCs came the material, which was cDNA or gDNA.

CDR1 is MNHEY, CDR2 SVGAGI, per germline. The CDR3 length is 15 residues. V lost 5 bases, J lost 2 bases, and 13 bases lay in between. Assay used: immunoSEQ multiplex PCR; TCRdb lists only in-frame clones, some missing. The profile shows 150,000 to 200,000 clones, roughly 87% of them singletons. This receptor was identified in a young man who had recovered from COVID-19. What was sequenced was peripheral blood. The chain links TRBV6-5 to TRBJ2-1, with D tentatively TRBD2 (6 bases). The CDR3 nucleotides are TGTGCCAGCAGTCCATCAGCGGGCACCTACAATGAGCAGTTCTTC. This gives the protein CASSPSAGTYNEQFF.